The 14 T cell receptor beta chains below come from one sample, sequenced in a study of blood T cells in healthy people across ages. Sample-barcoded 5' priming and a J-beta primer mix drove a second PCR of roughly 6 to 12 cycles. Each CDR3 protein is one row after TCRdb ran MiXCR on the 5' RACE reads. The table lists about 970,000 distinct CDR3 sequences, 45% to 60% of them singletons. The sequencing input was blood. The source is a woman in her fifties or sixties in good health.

The CDR3 bases are TGTGCCAGCAGCTTAGGGGGGGACAGGGACGAGCAGTACTTC. This sequence encodes CASSLGGDRDEQYF. This chain links TRBV11-2 with TRBJ2-7; 9 bases are a match to TRBD1. The CDR3 runs to 14 residues. In germline, CDR1 is SGHAT, CDR2 FQNNGV. V dropped 1 base and J dropped 5; count of bases not matched to a gene: 3.

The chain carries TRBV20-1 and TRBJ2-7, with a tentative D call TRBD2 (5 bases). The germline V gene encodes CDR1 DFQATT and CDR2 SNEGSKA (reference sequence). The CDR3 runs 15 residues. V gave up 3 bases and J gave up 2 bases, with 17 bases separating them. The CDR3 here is CSASHPGLYPYEQYF. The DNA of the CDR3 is TGCAGTGCTAGTCATCCAGGACTCTACCCCTACGAGCAGTACTTC.

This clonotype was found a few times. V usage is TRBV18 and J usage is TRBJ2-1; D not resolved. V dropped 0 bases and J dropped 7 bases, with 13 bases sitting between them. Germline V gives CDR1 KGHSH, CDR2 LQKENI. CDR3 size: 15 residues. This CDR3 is CASSPPSREVNEQFF. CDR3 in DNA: TGTGCCAGCTCACCACCTTCACGCGAGGTTAATGAGCAGTTCTTC.

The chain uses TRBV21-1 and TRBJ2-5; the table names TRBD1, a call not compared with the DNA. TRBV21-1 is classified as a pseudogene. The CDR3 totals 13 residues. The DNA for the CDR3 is TGTGCCAGCCGACCAGGGTCCCGGGAGACCCAGTACTTC. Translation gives CASRPGSRETQYF.

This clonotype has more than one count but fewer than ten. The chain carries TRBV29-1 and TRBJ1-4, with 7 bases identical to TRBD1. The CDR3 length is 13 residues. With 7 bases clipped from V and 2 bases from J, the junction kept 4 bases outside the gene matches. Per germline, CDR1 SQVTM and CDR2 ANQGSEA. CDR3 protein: CSGTGATNEKLFF. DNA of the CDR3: TGCAGCGGCACAGGGGCCACTAATGAAAAACTGTTTTTT.

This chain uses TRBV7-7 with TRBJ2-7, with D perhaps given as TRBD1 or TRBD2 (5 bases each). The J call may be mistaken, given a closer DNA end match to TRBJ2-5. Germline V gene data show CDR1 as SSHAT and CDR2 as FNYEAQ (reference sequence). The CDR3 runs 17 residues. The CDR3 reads CASSYGGDTLAEGTQYF. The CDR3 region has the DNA TGTGCCAGCAGCTATGGGGGAGACACCTTGGCCGAGGGGACCCAGTACTTC.

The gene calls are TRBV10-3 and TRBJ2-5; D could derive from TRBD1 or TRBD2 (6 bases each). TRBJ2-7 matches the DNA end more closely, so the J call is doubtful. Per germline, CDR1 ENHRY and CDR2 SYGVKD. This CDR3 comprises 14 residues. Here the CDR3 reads CAISKGGPDDEQYF. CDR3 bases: TGTGCCATCAGCAAGGGGGGTCCAGACGACGAGCAGTACTTC.

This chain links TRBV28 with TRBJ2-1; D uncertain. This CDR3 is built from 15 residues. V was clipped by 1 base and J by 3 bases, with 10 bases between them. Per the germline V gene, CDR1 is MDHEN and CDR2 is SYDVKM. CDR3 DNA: TGTGCCAGCAGTTTATCCCTCCCCGGCTACAATGAGCAGTTCTTC. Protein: CASSLSLPGYNEQFF.

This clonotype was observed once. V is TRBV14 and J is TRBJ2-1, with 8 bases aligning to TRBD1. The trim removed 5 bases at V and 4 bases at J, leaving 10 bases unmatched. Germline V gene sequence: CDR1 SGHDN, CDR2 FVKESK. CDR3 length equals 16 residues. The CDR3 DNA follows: TGTGCCAGCAGCTCGGACAGGGCTTTCCTTTACAATGAGCAGTTCTTC. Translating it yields CASSSDRAFLYNEQFF. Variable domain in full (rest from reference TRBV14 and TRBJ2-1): EAGVTQFPSHSVIEKGQTVTLRCDPISGHDNLYWYRRVMGKEIKFLLHFVKESKQDESGMPNNRFLAERTGGTYSTLKVQPAELEDSGVYFCASSSDRAFLYNEQFFGPGTRLTVL.

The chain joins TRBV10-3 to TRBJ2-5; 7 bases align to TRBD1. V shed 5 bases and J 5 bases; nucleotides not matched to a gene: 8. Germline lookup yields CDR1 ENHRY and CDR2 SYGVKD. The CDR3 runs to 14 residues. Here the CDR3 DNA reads TGTGCCATCAGTAAGACAGGGCTCGGTGAGACCCAGTACTTC. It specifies CAISKTGLGETQYF.

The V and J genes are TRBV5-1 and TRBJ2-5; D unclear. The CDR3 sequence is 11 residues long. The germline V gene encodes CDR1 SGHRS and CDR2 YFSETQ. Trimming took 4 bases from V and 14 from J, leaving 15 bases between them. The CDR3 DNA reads TGCGCCAGCAGCCTCAAGCGAGAGCAATACTTC. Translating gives CASSLKREQYF. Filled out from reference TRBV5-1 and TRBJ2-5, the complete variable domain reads KAGVTQTPRYLIKTRGQQVTLSCSPISGHRSVSWYQQTPGQGLQFLFEYFSETQRNKGNFPGRFSGRQFSNSRSEMNVSTLELGDSALYLCASSLKREQYFGPGTRLLVL.

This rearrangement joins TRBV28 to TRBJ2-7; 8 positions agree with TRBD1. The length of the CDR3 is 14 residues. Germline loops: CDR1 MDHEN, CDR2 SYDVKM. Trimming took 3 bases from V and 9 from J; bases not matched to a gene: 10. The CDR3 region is CASSFQGAGYRQYF. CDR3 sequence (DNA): TGTGCCAGCAGTTTCCAGGGGGCCGGATACCGGCAGTACTTC.

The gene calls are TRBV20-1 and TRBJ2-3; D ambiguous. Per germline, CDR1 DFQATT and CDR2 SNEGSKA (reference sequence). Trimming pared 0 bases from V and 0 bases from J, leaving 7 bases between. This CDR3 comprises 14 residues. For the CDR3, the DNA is TGCAGTGCTAGAGATTTACTAAGCACAGATACGCAGTATTTT. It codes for CSARDLLSTDTQYF.

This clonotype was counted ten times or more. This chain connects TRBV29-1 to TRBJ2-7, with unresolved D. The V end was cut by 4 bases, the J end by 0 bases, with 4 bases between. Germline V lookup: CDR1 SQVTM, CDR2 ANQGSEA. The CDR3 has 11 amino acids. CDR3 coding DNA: TGCAGCGTTGCCTACTCCTACGAGCAGTACTTC. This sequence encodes CSVAYSYEQYF.